This record looks at one T cell receptor beta chain sequence and its context. The data are from a study of blood T cell repertoires in COVID-19. The V segment lost 5 bases and the J segment 1 base; nucleotides outside the gene matches: 13. This CDR3 contains 18 residues. Germline V lookup: CDR1 MNHEY, CDR2 SMNVEV (reference sequence). Method: immunoSEQ multiplex PCR; TCRdb's copy keeps in-frame clones and lacks some. The table shows 50,000 to 60,000 clones, with about 86% occurring only once. Seattle cases were enrolled at active infection and followed longitudinally. The sample was peripheral blood. The chain carries TRBV27 and TRBJ2-3; TRBD2 aligns across 9 bases. This clonotype was obtained from a man older than 75 with COVID-19, enrolled during active disease. CDR3 in DNA: TGTGCCAGCAGTCCTACCAGCGGGGGGTTGAGTGGCACAGATACGCAGTATTTT. This gives the protein CASSPTSGGLSGTDTQYF.